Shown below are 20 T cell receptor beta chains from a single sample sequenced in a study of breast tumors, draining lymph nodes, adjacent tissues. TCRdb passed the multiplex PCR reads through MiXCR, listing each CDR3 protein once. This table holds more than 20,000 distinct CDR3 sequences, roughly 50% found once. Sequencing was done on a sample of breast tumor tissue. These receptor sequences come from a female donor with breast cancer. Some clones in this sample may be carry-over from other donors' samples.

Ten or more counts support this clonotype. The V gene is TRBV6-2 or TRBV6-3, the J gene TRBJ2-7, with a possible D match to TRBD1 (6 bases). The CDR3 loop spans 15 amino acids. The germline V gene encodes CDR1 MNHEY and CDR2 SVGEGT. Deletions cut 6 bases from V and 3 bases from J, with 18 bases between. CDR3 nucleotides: TGTGCCAGCAGAAATTACAGGGACAAGGACTACGAGCAGTACTTC. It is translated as CASRNYRDKDYEQYF.

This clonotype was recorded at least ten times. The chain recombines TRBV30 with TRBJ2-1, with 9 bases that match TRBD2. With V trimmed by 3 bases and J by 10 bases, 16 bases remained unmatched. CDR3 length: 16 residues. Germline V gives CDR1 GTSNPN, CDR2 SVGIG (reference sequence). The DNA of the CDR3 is TGTGCCTGGAGCCCCCCACACCCGGGACTAGCCGGCGAGCAGTTCTTC. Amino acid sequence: CAWSPPHPGLAGEQFF.

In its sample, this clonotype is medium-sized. CDR3 in DNA: TGCAGCGGTATTAGGACCACCTCCTACGAGCAGTACTTC. This encodes CSGIRTTSYEQYF. J is TRBJ2-7 and V is TRBV29-1, with unresolved D. Trimming stripped 7 bases from V and 0 bases from J, with 13 bases between. Germline V gene lookup returns CDR1 SQVTM and CDR2 ANQGSEA. This CDR3 contains 13 residues.

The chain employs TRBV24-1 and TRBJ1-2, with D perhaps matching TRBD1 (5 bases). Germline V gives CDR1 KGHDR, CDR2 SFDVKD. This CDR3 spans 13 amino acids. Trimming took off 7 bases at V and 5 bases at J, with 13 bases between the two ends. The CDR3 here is CATSDSRRYGYTF. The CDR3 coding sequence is TGTGCCACCAGCGACAGTCGGAGATATGGCTACACCTTC.

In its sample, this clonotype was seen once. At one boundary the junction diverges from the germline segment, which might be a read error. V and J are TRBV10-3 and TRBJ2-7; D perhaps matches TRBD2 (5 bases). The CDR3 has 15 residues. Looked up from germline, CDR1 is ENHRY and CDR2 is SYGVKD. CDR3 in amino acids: CAVRRTGESRYEQYF. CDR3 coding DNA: TGTGCCGTCAGAAGGACTGGCGAGAGCAGGTACGAGCAGTACTTC.

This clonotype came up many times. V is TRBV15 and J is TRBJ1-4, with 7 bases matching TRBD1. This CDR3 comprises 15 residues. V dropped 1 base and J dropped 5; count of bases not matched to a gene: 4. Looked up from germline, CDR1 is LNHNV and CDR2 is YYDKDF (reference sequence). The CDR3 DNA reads TGTGCCACCAGCAGAGCCGGGACAGACAATGAAAAACTGTTTTTT. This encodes CATSRAGTDNEKLFF.

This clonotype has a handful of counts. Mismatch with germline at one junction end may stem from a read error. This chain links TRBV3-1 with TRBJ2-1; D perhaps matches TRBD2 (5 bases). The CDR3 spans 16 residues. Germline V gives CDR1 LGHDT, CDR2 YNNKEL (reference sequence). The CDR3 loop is CPSSQVLTSVSTEQFF. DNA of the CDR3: TGCCCCAGCAGCCAAGTACTTACTAGTGTGTCCACTGAGCAGTTCTTC.

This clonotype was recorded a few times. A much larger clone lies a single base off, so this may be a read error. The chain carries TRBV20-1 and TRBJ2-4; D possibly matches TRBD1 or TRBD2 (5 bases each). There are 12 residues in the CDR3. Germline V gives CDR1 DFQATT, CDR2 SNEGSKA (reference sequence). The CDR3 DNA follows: TGCAGTGCTACATCGACGGAGGACATTCCGTACTTC. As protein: CSATSTEDIPYF.

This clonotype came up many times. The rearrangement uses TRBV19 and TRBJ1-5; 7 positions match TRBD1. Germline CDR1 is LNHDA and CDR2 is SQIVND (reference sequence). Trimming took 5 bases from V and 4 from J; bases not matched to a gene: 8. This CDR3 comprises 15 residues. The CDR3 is CASSFRQGTNQPQHF. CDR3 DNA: TGTGCCAGTAGTTTTCGACAGGGCACGAATCAGCCCCAGCATTTT.

The CDR3 DNA reads TGTGCCAGCAGGGGAGCAAGGGGCAGGGGTCCTTACGAGCAGTACTTC. Translated: CASRGARGRGPYEQYF. The V call is TRBV7-9, the J call TRBJ2-7; TRBD1 might be the D (6 bases). CDR1 SEHNR and CDR2 FQNEAQ come from the germline V gene (reference sequence). With 6 bases removed from V and 4 bases from J, the gap between germline ends came to 22 bases. This CDR3 contains 16 residues. Full variable domain (missing parts from reference TRBV7-9 and TRBJ2-7): DTGVSQNPRHKITKRGQNVTFRCDPISEHNRLYWYRQTLGQGPEFLTYFQNEAQLEKSRLLSDRFSAERPKGSFSTLEIQRTEQGDSAMYLCASRGARGRGPYEQYFGPGTRLTVT.

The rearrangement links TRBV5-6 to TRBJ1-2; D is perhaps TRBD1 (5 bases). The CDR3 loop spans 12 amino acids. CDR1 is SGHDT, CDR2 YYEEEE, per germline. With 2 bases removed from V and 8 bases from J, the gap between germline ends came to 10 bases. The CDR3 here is CASSFGTGGYTF. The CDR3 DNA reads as TGTGCCAGCAGCTTCGGGACTGGAGGCTACACCTTC.

Written as DNA, the CDR3 is TGCAGTGCTATGACCCAACAGGTGGATGGCTACACCTTC. It codes for CSAMTQQVDGYTF. The genes are TRBV20-1 and TRBJ1-2; tentative D call: TRBD1 (5 bases). The CDR3 extends over 13 amino acids. Germline V CDR1 and CDR2: DFQATT, SNEGSKA (reference sequence). V gave up 4 bases and J gave up 6 bases, with 15 bases separating them.

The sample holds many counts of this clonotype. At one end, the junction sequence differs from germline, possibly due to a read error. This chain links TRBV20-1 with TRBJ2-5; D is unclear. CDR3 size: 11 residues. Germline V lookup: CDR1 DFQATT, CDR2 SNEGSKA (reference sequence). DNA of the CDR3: TGCAGTGCTAGCAAGCGAGAGACCCAGTGCTTC. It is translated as CSASKRETQCF.

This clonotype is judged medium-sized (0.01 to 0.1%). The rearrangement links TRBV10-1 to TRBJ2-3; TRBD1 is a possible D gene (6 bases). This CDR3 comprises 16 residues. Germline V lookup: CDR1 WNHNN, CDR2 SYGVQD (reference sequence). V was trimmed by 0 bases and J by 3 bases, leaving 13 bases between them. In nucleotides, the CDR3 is TGCGCCAGCAGTGAGTCGACAGGAAAATGGACAGATACGCAGTATTTT. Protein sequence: CASSESTGKWTDTQYF.

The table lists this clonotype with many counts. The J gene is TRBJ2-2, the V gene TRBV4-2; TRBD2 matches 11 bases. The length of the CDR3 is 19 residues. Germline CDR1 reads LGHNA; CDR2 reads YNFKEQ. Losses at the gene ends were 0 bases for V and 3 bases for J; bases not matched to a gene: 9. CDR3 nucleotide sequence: TGTGCCAGCAGCCAAGATCCGGGGGGACTAGCGGAACACACCGGGGAGCTGTTTTTT. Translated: CASSQDPGGLAEHTGELFF.

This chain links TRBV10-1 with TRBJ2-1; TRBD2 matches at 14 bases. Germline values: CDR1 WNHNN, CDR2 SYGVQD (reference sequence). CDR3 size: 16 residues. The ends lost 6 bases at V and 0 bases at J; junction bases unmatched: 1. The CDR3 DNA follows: TGCGCCAGCAGCGGGACTAGCGGGAGCTCCTACAATGAGCAGTTCTTC. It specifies CASSGTSGSSYNEQFF.

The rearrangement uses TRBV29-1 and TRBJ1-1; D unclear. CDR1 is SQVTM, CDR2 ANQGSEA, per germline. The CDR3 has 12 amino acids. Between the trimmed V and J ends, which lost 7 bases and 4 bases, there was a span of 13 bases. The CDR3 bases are TGCAGCGCTAGGGCGACTAGCACTGAAGCTTTCTTT. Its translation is CSARATSTEAFF.

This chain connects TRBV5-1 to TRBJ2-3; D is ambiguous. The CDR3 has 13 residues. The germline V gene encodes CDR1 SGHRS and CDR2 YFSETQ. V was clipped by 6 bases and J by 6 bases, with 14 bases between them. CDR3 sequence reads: CASTDSPGDTQYF. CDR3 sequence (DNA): TGCGCCAGCACCGACTCGCCTGGGGATACGCAGTATTTT.

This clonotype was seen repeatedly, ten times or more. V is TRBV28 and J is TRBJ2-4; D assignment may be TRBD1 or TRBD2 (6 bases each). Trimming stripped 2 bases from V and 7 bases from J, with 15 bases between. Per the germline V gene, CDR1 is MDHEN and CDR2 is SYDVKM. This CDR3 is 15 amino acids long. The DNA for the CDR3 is TGTGCCAGCAGTTTACGGTCGGGGGCGCGGAACATTCAGTACTTC. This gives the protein CASSLRSGARNIQYF.

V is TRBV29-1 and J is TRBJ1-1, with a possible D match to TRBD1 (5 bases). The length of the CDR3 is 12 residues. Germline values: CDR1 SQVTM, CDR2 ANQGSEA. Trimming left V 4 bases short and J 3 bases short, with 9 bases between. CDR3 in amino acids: CSVGDGYTEAFF. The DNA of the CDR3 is TGCAGCGTTGGGGACGGATACACTGAAGCTTTCTTT.